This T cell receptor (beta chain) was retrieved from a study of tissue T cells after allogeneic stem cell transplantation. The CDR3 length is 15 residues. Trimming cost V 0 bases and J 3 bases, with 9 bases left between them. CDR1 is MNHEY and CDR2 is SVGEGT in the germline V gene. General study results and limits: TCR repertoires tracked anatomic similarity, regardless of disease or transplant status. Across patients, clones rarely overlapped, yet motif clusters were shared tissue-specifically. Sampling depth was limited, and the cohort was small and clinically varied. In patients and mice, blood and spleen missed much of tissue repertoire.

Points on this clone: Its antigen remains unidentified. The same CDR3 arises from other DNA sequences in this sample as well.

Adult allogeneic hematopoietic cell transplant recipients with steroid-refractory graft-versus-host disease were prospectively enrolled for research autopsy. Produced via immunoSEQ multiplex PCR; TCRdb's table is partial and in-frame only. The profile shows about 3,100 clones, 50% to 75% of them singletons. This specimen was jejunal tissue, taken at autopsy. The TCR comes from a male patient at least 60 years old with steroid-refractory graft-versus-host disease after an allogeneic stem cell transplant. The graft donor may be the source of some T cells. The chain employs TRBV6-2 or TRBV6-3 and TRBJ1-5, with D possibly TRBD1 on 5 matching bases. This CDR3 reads CASSYSSRVNQPQHF. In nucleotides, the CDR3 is TGTGCCAGCAGTTACTCGTCCAGGGTCAATCAGCCCCAGCATTTT.